This is a list of T cell receptor beta chains from one sample in a study of neoadjuvant anti-PD-1 for oral cavity cancer. Using immunoSEQ multiplex PCR, the repertoire was profiled, and TCRdb retains in-frame clones only, with some absent. The sample has tens of thousands of clones; roughly three quarters are singletons. The sample consisted of PBMCs, taken before nivolumab (anti-PD-1) treatment. The receptors stem from a person aged 35-80 years with oral cavity squamous cell carcinoma. The CDR3 runs from the conserved cysteine through the conserved F or W. A D gene is named only where the DNA matches it firmly. Clone sizes are given selectively: once, few, many, or a class where the clone is expanded.

CDR3,DNA,V,D,J,size
CASWAGTGGGQPQHF,TGTGCCAGCTGGGCCGGGACAGGGGGCGGTCAGCCCCAGCATTTT,TRBV2,TRBD1,TRBJ1-5,NA
CASTPSGAGQPQHF,TGTGCCAGCACCCCGTCGGGGGCAGGTCAGCCCCAGCATTTT,TRBV6-1,NA,TRBJ1-5,NA
CASSLQGAPEAFF,TGTGCCAGCAGTTTGCAGGGGGCACCTGAAGCTTTCTTT,TRBV6-6,TRBD1,TRBJ1-1,NA
CSAVGSLAGSTGELFF,TGCAGCGCCGTCGGTAGCCTAGCGGGAAGCACCGGGGAGCTGTTTTTT,TRBV29-1,TRBD2,TRBJ2-2,NA
CAIGPGPNLEQFF,TGTGCCATCGGACCGGGACCGAATTTGGAGCAGTTCTTC,TRBV10-3,NA,TRBJ2-1,NA
CASRSQVLAKNIQYF,TGTGCCAGCCGATCACAGGTGCTAGCCAAAAACATTCAGTACTTC,TRBV27,NA,TRBJ2-4,NA
CASTNAGQGAYEQYF,TGTGCCAGCACCAACGCGGGACAGGGTGCCTACGAGCAGTACTTC,TRBV11-2,TRBD1,TRBJ2-7,NA
CASIMNTEAFF,TGTGCCAGCATAATGAACACTGAAGCTTTCTTT,TRBV28,NA,TRBJ1-1,NA
CASSSRGRGENNSPLHF,TGCGCCAGCAGCTCCAGAGGCAGGGGTGAAAATAATTCACCCCTCCACTTT,TRBV5-1,NA,TRBJ1-6,NA
CASSQRTADTQYF,TGTGCCAGCAGCCAAAGGACGGCCGATACGCAGTATTTT,TRBV4-2,NA,TRBJ2-3,NA
CAWSVSNNEQFF,TGTGCCTGGAGTGTGTCAAACAATGAGCAGTTCTTC,TRBV30,NA,TRBJ2-1,NA
CASSPGLYTDTQYF,TGTGCCAGCAGCCCGGGCTTATACACAGATACGCAGTATTTT,TRBV5-6,NA,TRBJ2-3,NA
CASSQELFQGTQYF,TGTGCCAGCAGCCAAGAACTATTTCAGGGTACGCAGTATTTT,TRBV14,NA,TRBJ2-3,NA
CASSPQGRYNSPLHF,TGTGCCAGCAGTCCCCAGGGACGGTATAATTCACCCCTCCACTTT,TRBV28,NA,TRBJ1-6,once
CASSQDSPGMGGQNIQYF,TGTGCCAGCAGCCAAGATTCTCCAGGGATGGGCGGTCAAAACATTCAGTACTTC,TRBV4-2,NA,TRBJ2-4,NA
CASSQEGYQPQHF,TGCGCCAGCAGCCAAGAAGGGTATCAGCCCCAGCATTTT,TRBV4-1,NA,TRBJ1-5,few
CARSLWSRQPQHF,TGTGCCAGAAGCTTATGGAGTCGGCAGCCCCAGCATTTT,TRBV5-3,NA,TRBJ1-5,once
CASSLRGLESPLHF,TGTGCCAGCAGCCTCAGGGGGCTGGAATCACCCCTCCACTTT,TRBV11-3,TRBD1,TRBJ1-6,few
CASSLSGTTSYNEQFF,TGCGCCAGCAGCTTGTCCGGGACGACCTCCTACAATGAGCAGTTCTTC,TRBV5-1,NA,TRBJ2-1,NA
CASSTPRRSGEQFF,TGTGCCAGTAGTACCCCCCGACGGTCCGGGGAGCAGTTCTTC,TRBV19,NA,TRBJ2-1,NA
CASSLTGNQPQHF,TGTGCCAGCAGCTTGACAGGGAATCAGCCCCAGCATTTT,TRBV7-9,TRBD1,TRBJ1-5,few
CASKERYEQYF,TGTGCCAGCAAAGAAAGGTACGAGCAGTACTTC,TRBV6-1,NA,TRBJ2-7,NA
CATTEAYNSPLHF,TGTGCCACTACAGAGGCTTATAATTCACCCCTCCACTTT,TRBV10-3,NA,TRBJ1-6,NA
CASSLVPGDTEAFF,TGTGCCAGCAGCTTGGTCCCGGGGGACACTGAAGCTTTCTTT,TRBV5-4,NA,TRBJ1-1,NA
CASSAPAGSYEQYF,TGTGCCAGCAGTGCCCCCGCTGGCTCCTACGAGCAGTACTTC,TRBV28,NA,TRBJ2-7,NA
CAISEKGYYNEQFF,TGTGCCATCAGTGAGAAGGGATATTACAATGAGCAGTTCTTC,TRBV10-3,NA,TRBJ2-1,NA
CASTPSQGALANYGYTF,TGTGCCAGCACCCCCTCACAGGGGGCTCTAGCTAACTATGGCTACACCTTC,TRBV27,TRBD1,TRBJ1-2,NA
CASSEAGRGYEQYF,TGTGCCAGCAGTGAAGCGGGGCGGGGCTACGAGCAGTACTTC,TRBV2,NA,TRBJ2-7,NA
CASSPPGQGGYGYTF,TGTGCCAGTAGTCCCCCCGGACAGGGTGGCTATGGCTACACCTTC,TRBV19,TRBD1,TRBJ1-2,NA
CASSGTGKLFF,TGTGCCAGCAGCGGTACAGGAAAACTGTTTTTT,TRBV7-9,NA,TRBJ1-4,NA